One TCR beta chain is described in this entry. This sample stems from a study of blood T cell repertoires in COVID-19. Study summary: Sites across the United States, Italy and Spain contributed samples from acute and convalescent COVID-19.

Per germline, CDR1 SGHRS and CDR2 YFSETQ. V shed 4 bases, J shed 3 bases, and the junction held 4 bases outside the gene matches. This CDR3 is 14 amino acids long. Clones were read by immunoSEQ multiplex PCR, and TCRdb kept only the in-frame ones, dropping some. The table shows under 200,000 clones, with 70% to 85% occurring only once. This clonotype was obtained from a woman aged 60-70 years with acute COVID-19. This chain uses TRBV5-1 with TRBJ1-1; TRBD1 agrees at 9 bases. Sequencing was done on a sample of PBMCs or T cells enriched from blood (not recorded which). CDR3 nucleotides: TGCGCCAGCAGCCAACAGGGGGCGGACACTGAAGCTTTCTTT. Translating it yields CASSQQGADTEAFF.